The next 26 T cell receptor beta chains were all read from a single sample in a study of T cell responses to AZD1222 COVID-19 vaccine. Profiling relied on immunoSEQ multiplex PCR, and the TCRdb table lists in-frame clones only, not all of them. The table lists over 100,000 clones, 65% to 90% of them singletons, with about 20% in the top ten. This specimen was peripheral blood, taken on day 0 of AZD1222 vaccination. The receptors stem from an adult in good health.

This clone appeared a single time. J is TRBJ1-1 and V is TRBV28, with D hard to call. Trimming removed 3 bases at V and 2 bases at J, with 13 bases between. The CDR3 is 15 amino acids. CDR1 is MDHEN, CDR2 SYDVKM, per germline. The CDR3 DNA sequence: TGTGCCAGCAGTTTGGACCTCATAGACAACACTGAAGCTTTCTTT. Its protein is CASSLDLIDNTEAFF.

V gene TRBV4-1 combines with J gene TRBJ1-3, with D possibly TRBD1 on 6 matching bases. With 1 base removed from V and 5 bases from J, the gap between germline ends came to 15 bases. Germline CDR1 is MGHRA and CDR2 is YSYEKL. This CDR3 comprises 16 residues. The CDR3 DNA follows: TGCGCCAGCAGCCAAGTTGGGGACACCTACAGAAACACCATATATTTT. The encoded protein is CASSQVGDTYRNTIYF.

The chain has TRBV7-3 and TRBJ2-2, with TRBD1 identical over 8 bases. The CDR3 contains 16 residues. Germline V lookup: CDR1 SGHTA, CDR2 FQGTGA. V trimming: 4 bases; J trimming: 6 bases; junction bases outside the gene matches: 10. This CDR3 is CASSSPGTGGSGELFF. CDR3 nucleotide sequence: TGTGCCAGCAGCTCCCCCGGGACAGGAGGCTCCGGGGAGCTGTTTTTT.

The gene calls are TRBV6-5 and TRBJ1-1; no clear D. Deletions cut 2 bases from V and 5 bases from J, with 6 bases between. CDR3 length equals 12 residues. Germline CDR1 and CDR2: MNHEY and SVGAGI. The CDR3 bases are TGTGCCAGCAGTTACGATACGACTGAAGCTTTCTTT. As protein: CASSYDTTEAFF.

The chain couples TRBV2 to TRBJ2-5, with 9 bases matching TRBD2. V was pared by 8 bases and J by 5 bases, with 9 bases of the junction left unmatched. Germline assignment: CDR1 SNHLY and CDR2 FYNNEI. CDR3 length equals 14 residues. The CDR3 DNA reads TGTGCCAGCTCGCGACTAGCGGCGCAGGAGACCCAGTACTTC. Translating it yields CASSRLAAQETQYF.

This chain uses TRBV9 with TRBJ2-1; D is ambiguous. Trimming took 0 bases from V and 0 from J, leaving 7 bases between them. CDR3 length equals 15 residues. Per germline, CDR1 SGDLS and CDR2 YYNGEE. The CDR3 loop is CASSVGGPSYNEQFF. CDR3 nucleotides: TGTGCCAGCAGCGTAGGAGGTCCCTCCTACAATGAGCAGTTCTTC.

The DNA of the CDR3 is TGTGCCAGCAGCTGGGGGAGGACAGGGGGCCTGAACACTGAAGCTTTCTTT. Its translation is CASSWGRTGGLNTEAFF. The rearrangement joins TRBV7-8 to TRBJ1-1; 11 nucleotides align to TRBD1. CDR3 length equals 17 residues. The junction had 7 bases not matched to a gene; V was cut back by 4 bases and J by 0 bases. Germline V gene lookup returns CDR1 SGHVS and CDR2 FQNEAQ.

The rearrangement joins TRBV4-3 to TRBJ2-7; D is undetermined. The CDR3 sequence is 14 residues long. Germline loops: CDR1 LGHNA, CDR2 YSLEER. With 1 base removed from V and 3 bases from J, the gap between germline ends came to 10 bases. CDR3 DNA: TGCGCCAGCAGCCAAGGTGTGGGCTTCTACGAGCAGTACTTC. This codes for CASSQGVGFYEQYF.

The chain carries TRBV5-1 and TRBJ1-1; no clear D gene. The CDR3 sequence is 11 residues long. Germline CDR1 SGHRS, CDR2 YFSETQ. V lost 3 bases, J lost 7 bases, and 7 bases lay in between. The CDR3 loop is CASSSDFEAFF. The CDR3, as DNA: TGCGCCAGCAGCTCCGACTTTGAAGCTTTCTTT.

The chain couples TRBV7-9 to TRBJ1-2, with unresolved D. Germline loops: CDR1 SEHNR, CDR2 FQNEAQ (reference sequence). Trimming took off 7 bases at V and 3 bases at J, with 18 bases between the two ends. There are 15 residues in the CDR3. The CDR3 is CASTLGGPHDYGYTF. In DNA, the CDR3 is TGTGCCAGCACACTTGGAGGCCCGCACGACTATGGCTACACCTTC.

This clone was seen a handful of times. The rearrangement links TRBV6-2 or TRBV6-3 to TRBJ1-1, with 10 bases aligning to TRBD1. Trimming cost V 5 bases and J 2 bases; bases outside gene matches: 5. The germline CDR1 and CDR2 sequences are MNHEY and SVGEGT. The CDR3 has 15 amino acids. Written as DNA, the CDR3 is TGTGCCAGCAGTATGCGGGACAGGGGCAACACTGAAGCTTTCTTT. Translating it yields CASSMRDRGNTEAFF.

This clone was detected only once. The genes are TRBV2 and TRBJ2-5, with 15 positions matching TRBD2. In germline, CDR1 is SNHLY, CDR2 FYNNEI. CDR3 length: 19 residues. The V gene end was trimmed by 6 bases and the J gene end by 1 base; junction bases not matched to a gene: 12. CDR3 bases: TGTGCCAGCAGCACGAGCCCCGGACTAGCGGGGGGGTCCCAAGAGACCCAGTACTTC. Protein sequence: CASSTSPGLAGGSQETQYF. Variable domain in full (rest from reference TRBV2 and TRBJ2-5): EPEVTQTPSHQVTQMGQEVILRCVPISNHLYFYWYRQILGQKVEFLVSFYNNEISEKSEIFDDQFSVERPDGSNFTLKIRSTKLEDSAMYFCASSTSPGLAGGSQETQYFGPGTRLLVL.

The CDR3 DNA sequence: TGTGCCAGCAGTTGGCGGGATAATTCACCCCTCCACTTT. It codes for CASSWRDNSPLHF. The gene calls are TRBV27 and TRBJ1-6; D ambiguous. The germline V gene has CDR1 MNHEY and CDR2 SMNVEV (reference sequence). With 4 bases removed from V and 5 bases from J, the gap between germline ends came to 6 bases. The CDR3 is 13 amino acids.

The rearrangement joins TRBV6-5 to TRBJ1-5; no definite D call. With 6 bases removed from V and 1 base from J, the gap between germline ends came to 13 bases. CDR3 length equals 15 residues. Germline CDR1 reads MNHEY; CDR2 reads SVGAGI. In nucleotides, the CDR3 is TGTGCCAGCAGCATGGACCTTGAGAGCAATCAGCCCCAGCATTTT. Protein: CASSMDLESNQPQHF.

This clone was found once. This chain connects TRBV11-2 to TRBJ2-7, with D unresolved. V gave up 0 bases and J gave up 6 bases, with 6 bases separating them. The CDR3 has 12 amino acids. Germline V CDR1 and CDR2: SGHAT, FQNNGV. CDR3 sequence: CASSLEQIEQYF. The CDR3 DNA reads TGTGCCAGCAGCTTAGAACAGATCGAGCAGTACTTC.

The chain couples TRBV7-8 to TRBJ1-4; TRBD1 might be the D (5 bases). Germline CDR1 SGHVS, CDR2 FQNEAQ. Deletions cut 1 base from V and 7 bases from J, with 13 bases between. The CDR3 runs to 15 residues. Written as DNA, the CDR3 is TGTGCCAGCAGCTTAGATGGGGGGAGGACTGAAAAACTGTTTTTT. This encodes CASSLDGGRTEKLFF.

This rearrangement joins TRBV5-1 to TRBJ1-1; no firm D call. CDR3 length: 13 amino acids. Per the germline V gene, CDR1 is SGHRS and CDR2 is YFSETQ. V lost 2 bases and J lost 0, with 5 bases in between. CDR3 sequence: CASSLFMNTEAFF. The CDR3 DNA reads as TGCGCCAGCAGCTTATTCATGAACACTGAAGCTTTCTTT.

This clone is a singleton in its sample. The chain combines TRBV5-1 with TRBJ1-2; 7 nucleotides align to TRBD1. Germline V gene data show CDR1 as SGHRS and CDR2 as YFSETQ. J gave up 7 bases and V 7 bases, and 10 bases lay outside the gene matches. The CDR3 runs 13 residues. CDR3 amino acids: CASSYDREGGYTF. The DNA of the CDR3 is TGCGCCAGCTCCTATGACAGGGAAGGTGGCTACACCTTC.

This CDR3 is CATSRAGRPYEQYF. CDR3 coding DNA: TGTGCCACCAGCAGGGCAGGGAGGCCCTACGAGCAGTACTTC. The chain links TRBV15 to TRBJ2-7, with TRBD2 as a possible D gene (6 bases). Germline CDR1 is LNHNV and CDR2 is YYDKDF (reference sequence). CDR3 length: 14 residues. V was pared by 3 bases and J by 2 bases, with 11 bases between.

This clone appeared many times. V and J are TRBV27 and TRBJ2-1; 9 nucleotides match TRBD2. The CDR3 is 14 amino acids. J lost 9 bases, V lost 5 bases, and 8 bases had no gene match. Germline V gene lookup returns CDR1 MNHEY and CDR2 SMNVEV (reference sequence). This chain's CDR3 is CASSVHSTSGEQFF. For the CDR3, the DNA is TGTGCCAGCAGTGTCCACTCGACTAGCGGTGAGCAGTTCTTC.

This sequence joins TRBV5-6 and TRBJ1-1; D is possibly TRBD1 (6 bases). Trimming cost V 4 bases and J 8 bases, with 15 bases left between them. CDR1 SGHDT and CDR2 YYEEEE come from the germline V gene. There are 13 residues in the CDR3. As DNA, the CDR3 is TGTGCCAGCAGCCTGGTACCGGGGGCCGAAGCTTTCTTT. As protein: CASSLVPGAEAFF.

The V and J genes are TRBV6-2 or TRBV6-3 and TRBJ1-5, with TRBD1 as a possible D gene (5 bases). Germline values: CDR1 MNHEY, CDR2 SVGEGT. The V end lost 5 bases, the J end lost 5 bases, and 13 bases lay between the germline ends. The CDR3 loop spans 14 amino acids. CDR3 sequence: CASSKGRNYQPQHF. In DNA form, the CDR3 reads TGTGCCAGCAGTAAGGGACGGAATTATCAGCCCCAGCATTTT.

The chain uses TRBV5-4 and TRBJ2-2; 7 nucleotides agree with TRBD1. The CDR3 has 15 residues. CDR1 and CDR2 from the germline V gene are SGHNT and YYREEE (reference sequence). The J segment lost 5 bases and the V segment lost 4 bases, leaving 8 bases of the junction unmatched. The DNA of the CDR3 is TGTGCCAGCAGCGACGACAGGGCAAGAACCGGGGAGCTGTTTTTT. It yields the protein CASSDDRARTGELFF.

The chain links TRBV13 to TRBJ2-2; tentatively, D is TRBD1 (5 bases). The CDR3 is made up of 15 amino acids. The germline V and J ends were trimmed by 5 bases and 4 bases, with 14 bases remaining between them. From germline, CDR1 is PRHDT and CDR2 FYEKMQ (reference sequence). The CDR3 here is CASSLWQGGTGELFF. The DNA of the CDR3 is TGTGCCAGCAGCCTCTGGCAGGGTGGCACCGGGGAGCTGTTTTTT.

J is TRBJ1-2 and V is TRBV12-3 or TRBV12-4, with 8 bases identical to TRBD1. The CDR3 is made up of 12 amino acids. The junction had 2 bases not matched to a gene; V was cut back by 5 bases and J by 6 bases. The CDR3 coding sequence is TGTGCCAGCAGTCAGGGGGCGCATGGCTACACCTTC. Its translation is CASSQGAHGYTF.

The rearrangement links TRBV13 to TRBJ2-3; 12 bases map to TRBD2. V shed 5 bases and J 6 bases; nucleotides not matched to a gene: 6. Per the germline V gene, CDR1 is PRHDT and CDR2 is FYEKMQ (reference sequence). The CDR3 is 15 residues long. The DNA of the CDR3 is TGTGCCAGCAGCCCGCTAGCGGGAGGGGGTGATACGCAGTATTTT. It specifies CASSPLAGGGDTQYF. Filled out from reference TRBV13 and TRBJ2-3, the complete variable domain reads AAGVIQSPRHLIKEKRETATLKCYPIPRHDTVYWYQQGPGQDPQFLISFYEKMQSDKGSIPDRFSAQQFSDYHSELNMSSLELGDSALYFCASSPLAGGGDTQYFGPGTRLTVL.